A selection of T cell receptor beta chains follows, all from one sample in a study of cytomegalovirus exposure and HLA in healthy donors. Clones were sequenced by immunoSEQ multiplex PCR, and TCRdb holds only the in-frame ones, with some missing. The sample holds about 180,000 clones, 70% to 80% seen once. Sequencing used PBMCs. These receptors were collected from a young man in good health and CMV-seronegative. The CDR3 runs from the conserved cysteine through the conserved F or W. Each record gives: D gene, J gene, V gene, clone size, CDR3 DNA, CDR3 protein. The D gene is left open where the match is weak. Expanded clones get a size class; other rows say once, few or many, or leave the size out.

>NA|TRBJ2-7|TRBV10-3|NA
TGTGCCATCGGGAGGGCAGGGGCTGAGCAGTACTTC
CAIGRAGAEQYF
>TRBD1|TRBJ1-1|TRBV5-1|few
TGCGCCAGCAGCTTGGAAAACAGGGGTCGCACTGAAGCTTTCTTT
CASSLENRGRTEAFF
>TRBD1|TRBJ1-2|TRBV28|NA
TGTGCCAGCAGTTATTCACCGAAACCCTATCTGGGACAGAGAAACTATGGCTACACCTTC
CASSYSPKPYLGQRNYGYTF
>TRBD2|TRBJ2-1|TRBV2|NA
TGTGCCAGCAGTGAGCACCACAGCGGGGTATTTCACAATGAGCAGTTCTTC
CASSEHHSGVFHNEQFF
>TRBD1|TRBJ2-7|TRBV7-8|once
TGTGCCAGCAGCACCGGGACAGGGGGGGGCCGTGCGGACGAGCAGTACTTC
CASSTGTGGGRADEQYF
>NA|TRBJ2-3|TRBV6-1|NA
TGTGCCAGCAGTGAAAATTCGGGGAATACGCAGTATTTT
CASSENSGNTQYF
>TRBD2|TRBJ2-7|TRBV2|NA
TGTGCCAGCATTAGGACTAGCGGCTCCTACGAGCAGTACTTC
CASIRTSGSYEQYF
>NA|TRBJ1-2|TRBV5-1|NA
TGCGCCAGCAGCCCGCAGGAGGGACCCTACTATGGCTACACCTTC
CASSPQEGPYYGYTF
>NA|TRBJ1-1|TRBV5-4|NA
TGTGCCAGCAGTAAGGGGGGGCCTGAAGCTTTCTTT
CASSKGGPEAFF
>TRBD2|TRBJ2-7|TRBV5-1|NA
TGCGCCAGTACTATAGCGGGATCCTCCTACGAGCAGTACTTC
CASTIAGSSYEQYF
>TRBD2|TRBJ2-7|TRBV27|NA
TGTGCCAGCAAGCGTTACCTGACTAGCCGCTCCTACGAGCAGTACTTC
CASKRYLTSRSYEQYF
>NA|TRBJ1-2|TRBV19|NA
TGTGCCAGTACTATACCGGGGTACCCCTCTCTGGGCTACACCTTC
CASTIPGYPSLGYTF
>NA|TRBJ2-3|TRBV28|few
TGTGCCAGCACCCCCTTGGGGCGTAACACAGATACGCAGTATTTT
CASTPLGRNTDTQYF
>NA|TRBJ2-7|TRBV13|NA
TGTGCCAGCAGCTTAGGCGGGGGCTACGAGCAGTACTTC
CASSLGGGYEQYF
>NA|TRBJ1-5|TRBV19|NA
TGTGCCAGTAGTTTCCGAGATAGCAATCAGCCCCAGCATTTT
CASSFRDSNQPQHF
>TRBD1|TRBJ2-2|TRBV10-3|few
TGTGCCATCAGGCGGACAGGGGACGGCACCGGGGAGCTGTTTTTT
CAIRRTGDGTGELFF
>TRBD1|TRBJ2-2|TRBV27|NA
TGTGCCAGCAAAGGACAGGTATTCACCGGGGAGCTGTTTTTT
CASKGQVFTGELFF
>NA|TRBJ1-3|TRBV19|NA
TGTGCCAGCAGACTGGGGGCGACAGGAAACACCATATATTTT
CASRLGATGNTIYF
>NA|TRBJ2-3|TRBV7-2|few
TGTGCCAGCAGCTTAAGGGCAGGGCCCGGGGATACGCAGTATTTT
CASSLRAGPGDTQYF
>TRBD2|TRBJ2-2|TRBV30|few
TGTGCCTGGAGTGTACGCGGGAGTGGGGCCGGGGAGCTGTTTTTT
CAWSVRGSGAGELFF
>NA|TRBJ2-7|TRBV28|once
TGTGCCAGCAGTTTATTGAGACATCAGGATCTGGGGCTCTACGAGCAGTACTTC
CASSLLRHQDLGLYEQYF
>NA|TRBJ2-3|TRBV28|few
TGTGCCAGCGGTCAGGGCGACACAGATACGCAGTATTTT
CASGQGDTDTQYF
>TRBD1|TRBJ1-4|TRBV29-1|NA
TGCAGCGTCGCCGGGACAGGCCTCAAAAAACTGTTTTTT
CSVAGTGLKKLFF
>NA|TRBJ1-2|TRBV6-6|NA
TGTGCCAGCAGTTACTCCGACGGGGGAAACTATGGCTACACCTTC
CASSYSDGGNYGYTF
>TRBD2|TRBJ2-7|TRBV7-9|once
TGTTCCAGCAGCCACAAAGCGGGAGGGTTAGGGGAGCAGTACTTC
CSSSHKAGGLGEQYF
>TRBD1|TRBJ2-7|TRBV6-5|NA
TGTGCCAGCAGTTACACCAGGACAGGTCCGGCCGAGCAGTACTTC
CASSYTRTGPAEQYF
>NA|TRBJ2-2|TRBV9|NA
TGTGCCAGCAGCGTAAGGGGTAGATCCACCGGGGAGCTGTTTTTT
CASSVRGRSTGELFF
>NA|TRBJ2-7|TRBV6-5|once
TGTGCCAGCAGGGCCACGGGCGAGCAGTACTTC
CASRATGEQYF